These 21 T cell receptor beta chains share one sample of origin, sequenced in a study of shared clonotypes between healthy human individuals. Libraries were prepared by immunoSEQ multiplex PCR; TCRdb keeps only in-frame clonotypes and omits some of them. In the table there are roughly 2.5 million clones, around 90% of which are singletons. Sequenced input: naive CD4+ T cells sorted from blood. As for subset: CD45RA+ positively selected. Receptors originate from a man aged 18 to 29 in good health.

The table lists this clone with a count of one. The sample carries other DNA sequences with the same CDR3. The chain links TRBV5-1 to TRBJ1-2; weak D call: TRBD1 (5 bases). V was pared by 4 bases and J by 2 bases, with 12 bases between. Germline lookup yields CDR1 SGHRS and CDR2 YFSETQ. This CDR3 is 14 amino acids long. The CDR3 DNA reads TGCGCCAGCAGCCCGTCCGGGGGGAACTATGGCTACACCTTC. It yields the protein CASSPSGGNYGYTF.

The chain couples TRBV5-1 to TRBJ1-2; TRBD1 is a possible D gene (6 bases). This CDR3 comprises 15 residues. V was pared by 0 bases and J by 6 bases, with 15 bases between. Germline V gene data show CDR1 as SGHRS and CDR2 as YFSETQ. As DNA, the CDR3 is TGCGCCAGCAGCTTGGCCGAGGGCAGGGGTCATGGCTACACCTTC. Its translation is CASSLAEGRGHGYTF.

This chain uses TRBV25-1 with TRBJ2-3, with D possibly called TRBD1 or TRBD2 (5 bases each). Trimming removed 4 bases at V and 6 bases at J, with 14 bases between. Germline-derived CDR1 and CDR2 are MGHDK and SYGVNS. There are 14 residues in the CDR3. The CDR3 bases are TGTGCCAGCAGTGGGGGACCCGGCATTGATACGCAGTATTTT. It encodes CASSGGPGIDTQYF. The variable domain in full, completed from reference TRBV25-1 and TRBJ2-3, reads EADIYQTPRYLVIGTGKKITLECSQTMGHDKMYWYQQDPGMELHLIHYSYGVNSTEKGDLSSESTVSRIRTEHFPLTLESARPSHTSQYLCASSGGPGIDTQYFGPGTRLTVL.

J is TRBJ2-7 and V is TRBV5-1; the D gene could be TRBD1 or TRBD2 (5 bases each). This CDR3 comprises 14 residues. Deletions cut 3 bases from V and 2 bases from J, with 12 bases between. Germline CDR1 SGHRS, CDR2 YFSETQ. The CDR3 coding sequence is TGCGCCAGCAGCTCCGGGACGTTGGCCTACGAGCAGTACTTC. Protein: CASSSGTLAYEQYF.

CDR3 amino acids: CASSSGTGVTNTGELFF. The CDR3 DNA reads as TGTGCCAGCAGCTCCGGGACAGGGGTCACGAACACCGGGGAGCTGTTTTTT. This chain connects TRBV11-2 to TRBJ2-2, with 10 bases aligning to TRBD1. After removal of 4 bases from V and 0 bases from J, the junction contained 5 bases not matched to a gene. The CDR3 extends over 17 amino acids. Germline V gene lookup returns CDR1 SGHAT and CDR2 FQNNGV.

The CDR3 sequence: CASSYGSQETQYF. The CDR3 nucleotides read TGTGCCAGCAGCTACGGGTCCCAAGAGACCCAGTACTTC. This chain connects TRBV11-3 to TRBJ2-5; D uncertain. Looked up from germline, CDR1 is SGHNT and CDR2 is YENEEA. V was cut by 4 bases and J by 1 base, with 7 bases left in between. This CDR3 has 13 residues.

Points on this clone: Other DNA sequences in this specimen translate into the identical CDR3. The V call is TRBV19, the J call TRBJ2-7; D is perhaps TRBD1 (5 bases). Germline V lookup: CDR1 LNHDA, CDR2 SQIVND (reference sequence). V was pared by 8 bases and J by 1 base, with 12 bases between. The CDR3 is 13 residues long. For the CDR3, the DNA is TGTGCCAGTTCAGTTGGGGCTTCCTACGAGCAGTACTTC. Its translation: CASSVGASYEQYF.

The V call is TRBV10-2, the J call TRBJ2-5, with 9 bases fitting TRBD2. From germline, CDR1 is WSHSY and CDR2 SAAADI. V dropped 3 bases and J dropped 7; count of bases not matched to a gene: 0. This CDR3 is built from 12 residues. CDR3 loop: CASSELAGTQYF. CDR3 DNA: TGCGCCAGCAGTGAACTAGCGGGGACCCAGTACTTC.

The J gene is TRBJ2-7, the V gene TRBV19, with D maybe TRBD1 (5 bases). Per germline, CDR1 LNHDA and CDR2 SQIVND (reference sequence). Trimming pared 3 bases from V and 6 bases from J, leaving 15 bases between. The CDR3 totals 14 residues. The chain's CDR3 is CASSIDDRLAEQYF. In nucleotides, the CDR3 is TGTGCCAGTAGTATCGATGACAGACTTGCCGAGCAGTACTTC.

The V gene is TRBV7-2, the J gene TRBJ2-1, with TRBD2 identical over 7 bases. The CDR3 has 15 amino acids. With 2 bases clipped from V and 8 bases from J, the junction kept 9 bases outside the gene matches. CDR1 and CDR2 from the germline V gene are SGHTA and FQGNSA. The CDR3 here is CASSLRTSGIYEQFF. The CDR3 region has the DNA TGTGCCAGCAGCTTAAGGACTAGTGGGATATATGAGCAGTTCTTC.

The genes are TRBV5-1 and TRBJ2-7; perhaps TRBD1 as D (6 bases). The CDR3 spans 14 residues. Germline CDR1 reads SGHRS; CDR2 reads YFSETQ. The germline V and J ends were trimmed by 5 bases and 6 bases, with 18 bases remaining between them. DNA of the CDR3: TGCGCCAGCAGGCTCCGGGACACCTTCGGCGAGCAGTACTTC. Protein sequence: CASRLRDTFGEQYF.

The chain uses TRBV18 and TRBJ1-2, with a weak D call TRBD1 (5 bases). CDR1 is KGHSH and CDR2 is LQKENI in the germline V gene. V lost 6 bases and J lost 2, with 13 bases in between. CDR3 size: 14 residues. CDR3 sequence: CASSPDWGNYGYTF. DNA for the CDR3: TGTGCCAGCTCCCCTGATTGGGGGAACTATGGCTACACCTTC.

The rearrangement links TRBV5-1 to TRBJ1-1; possibly TRBD1 for D (5 bases). From germline, CDR1 is SGHRS and CDR2 YFSETQ. This CDR3 has 14 amino acids. Trimming took 2 bases from V and 4 from J, leaving 12 bases between them. The CDR3 sequence is CASSLSGLPTEAFF. CDR3 in DNA: TGCGCCAGCAGCTTATCAGGGCTACCCACTGAAGCTTTCTTT.

The chain joins TRBV30 to TRBJ2-7; no reliable D call. Between the trimmed V and J ends, which lost 3 bases and 5 bases, there was a span of 20 bases. The length of the CDR3 is 15 residues. Germline lookup yields CDR1 GTSNPN and CDR2 SVGIG (reference sequence). The CDR3, as DNA: TGTGCCTGGAGCAGCATAAATGGTTATTCGGACGAGCAGTACTTC. Protein product: CAWSSINGYSDEQYF.

This chain uses TRBV5-4 with TRBJ1-3; no reliable D call. V was shortened by 2 bases and J by 1 base, with 7 bases between the two germline ends. The germline V gene encodes CDR1 SGHNT and CDR2 YYREEE (reference sequence). This CDR3 is built from 14 residues. The CDR3 region is CASSLQSSGNTIYF. CDR3 nucleotides: TGTGCCAGCAGCTTACAGTCGTCTGGAAACACCATATATTTT.

The J gene is TRBJ2-7, the V gene TRBV5-6, with 10 nucleotides matching TRBD2. V was clipped by 5 bases and J by 6 bases; unmatched bases: 5. CDR1 and CDR2 (germline): SGHDT, YYEEEE. This CDR3 spans 13 amino acids. The CDR3 here is CASSGAGGPEQYF. The CDR3 coding sequence is TGTGCCAGCAGTGGAGCGGGGGGGCCCGAGCAGTACTTC.

V usage is TRBV2 and J usage is TRBJ2-5; 9 nucleotides match TRBD1. The V segment lost 2 bases and the J segment 5 bases; nucleotides outside the gene matches: 9. The V gene's germline CDR1 is SNHLY and CDR2 FYNNEI. The length of the CDR3 is 16 residues. The CDR3 sequence is CASSERGTGIGETQYF. The CDR3 DNA reads as TGTGCCAGCAGTGAACGGGGGACAGGGATCGGCGAGACCCAGTACTTC.

The chain combines TRBV28 with TRBJ2-2; D possibly corresponds to TRBD2 (6 bases). Germline lookup yields CDR1 MDHEN and CDR2 SYDVKM. The CDR3 runs to 13 residues. V gave up 7 bases and J gave up 5 bases, with 11 bases separating them. Here the CDR3 DNA reads TGTGCCAGCACTAGCGTCAGGACCGGGGAGCTGTTTTTT. Residues: CASTSVRTGELFF.

This rearrangement joins TRBV19 to TRBJ1-5; a possible D gene is TRBD1 (6 bases). The CDR3 extends over 16 amino acids. CDR1 and CDR2 from the germline V gene are LNHDA and SQIVND (reference sequence). Trimming cost V 4 bases and J 1 base, with 14 bases left between them. Here the CDR3 reads CASSTEQGISNQPQHF. In DNA, the CDR3 is TGTGCCAGTAGTACCGAACAGGGAATCAGCAATCAGCCCCAGCATTTT.

This clone was seen just once. This sequence joins TRBV18 and TRBJ2-4; 7 bases agree with TRBD1. The CDR3 covers 16 residues. The germline V gene has CDR1 KGHSH and CDR2 LQKENI. After removal of 1 base from V and 6 bases from J, the junction contained 9 bases not matched to a gene. This CDR3 reads CASSPLTTGSTNIQYF. CDR3 nucleotide sequence: TGTGCCAGCTCACCACTAACGACAGGGTCGACAAACATTCAGTACTTC.

The chain carries TRBV7-2 and TRBJ2-7; D remains ambiguous. Trimming cost V 1 base and J 0 bases, with 13 bases left between them. The CDR3 extends over 16 amino acids. CDR1 SGHTA and CDR2 FQGNSA come from the germline V gene. This CDR3 reads CASSLEGFPFSYEQYF. The CDR3 coding sequence is TGTGCCAGCAGCTTAGAGGGTTTTCCCTTCTCCTACGAGCAGTACTTC. Full variable domain (outside the CDR3, taken from reference TRBV7-2 and TRBJ2-7): GAGVSQSPSNKVTEKGKDVELRCDPISGHTALYWYRQSLGQGLEFLIYFQGNSAPDKSGLPSDRFSAERTGGSVSTLTIQRTQQEDSAVYLCASSLEGFPFSYEQYFGPGTRLTVT.